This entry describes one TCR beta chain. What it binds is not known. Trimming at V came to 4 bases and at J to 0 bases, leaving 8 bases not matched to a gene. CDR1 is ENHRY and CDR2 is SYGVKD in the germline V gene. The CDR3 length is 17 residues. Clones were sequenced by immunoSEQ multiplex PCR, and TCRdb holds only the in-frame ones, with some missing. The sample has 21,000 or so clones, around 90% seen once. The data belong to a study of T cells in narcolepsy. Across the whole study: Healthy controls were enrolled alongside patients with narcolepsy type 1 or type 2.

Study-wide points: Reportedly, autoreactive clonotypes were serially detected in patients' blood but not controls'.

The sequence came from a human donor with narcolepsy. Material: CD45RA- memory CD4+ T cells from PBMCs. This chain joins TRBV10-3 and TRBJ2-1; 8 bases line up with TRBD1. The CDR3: CAISVTGATISYNEQFF. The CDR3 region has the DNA TGTGCCATCAGTGTGACAGGGGCCACTATCTCCTACAATGAGCAGTTCTTC.